This T cell receptor beta chain was found in a study of STAT5B mutations in CD4+ large granular lymphocyte leukemia. The assay was immunoSEQ multiplex PCR, and TCRdb's table has in-frame clones only and misses some. The data show some 30,000 clones, with approximately 80% seen just once and just over 2.5% held by the top ten. The CDR3 extends over 16 amino acids. Per germline, CDR1 LNHDA and CDR2 SQIVND (reference sequence). J was trimmed by 6 bases and V by 2 bases; bases with no gene match: 8. The J gene is TRBJ2-4, the V gene TRBV19; 9 positions match TRBD2. Specimen: CD4+ T cells from blood buffy coats. The receptor's source is a human donor in good health. The CDR3 region is CASSISQGLAGNIQYF. CDR3 in DNA: TGTGCCAGTAGTATATCACAGGGACTAGCAGGAAACATTCAGTACTTC.